The sequence of this T cell receptor (beta chain) was determined in a study of blood T cell repertoires in COVID-19. Overall study: Both acute and convalescent COVID-19 samples were obtained from the United States, Italy and Spain. Sample material is recorded as cDNA or gDNA derived from T cells, B-cell-depleted T cells, or PBMCs.

Assay used: immunoSEQ multiplex PCR; TCRdb lists only in-frame clones, some missing. The table has more than 300,000 clones, approximately 90% seen once. CDR1 is MNHEY, CDR2 SMNVEV, per germline (reference sequence). The CDR3 has 13 residues. V dropped 5 bases and J dropped 6 bases, with 13 bases sitting between them. The receptor was isolated from a woman in her thirties who had recovered from COVID-19. V usage is TRBV27 and J usage is TRBJ1-2; TRBD1 is a possible D gene (5 bases). The sequencing sample was made of PBMCs or T cells enriched from blood (not recorded which). The CDR3 DNA is TGTGCCAGCAGTCCCGCAGGGTTACATGGCTACACCTTC. It specifies CASSPAGLHGYTF.